This T cell receptor beta chain was sequenced for a study of shared clonotypes between healthy human individuals. The study's findings and limits: The researchers took only blood, and tissue repertoires probably look different.

Produced via immunoSEQ multiplex PCR; TCRdb's table is partial and in-frame only. This sample has roughly 2.5 million clones, with 90% to 95% found just once. CDR1 is SGHRS, CDR2 YFSETQ, per germline. The CDR3 totals 13 residues. Trimming took off 1 base at V and 5 bases at J, with 7 bases between the two ends. To note about this clone: Its antigen is unknown.

This sequence originates from a young man in good health. The material sequenced was naive CD4+ T cells sorted from blood. Subset of the sample: CD45RA+ positively selected. The chain combines TRBV5-1 with TRBJ2-1, with no clear D. CDR3 protein: CASSLSPDNEQFF. CDR3 nucleotide sequence: TGCGCCAGCAGCTTGTCCCCTGACAATGAGCAGTTCTTC.